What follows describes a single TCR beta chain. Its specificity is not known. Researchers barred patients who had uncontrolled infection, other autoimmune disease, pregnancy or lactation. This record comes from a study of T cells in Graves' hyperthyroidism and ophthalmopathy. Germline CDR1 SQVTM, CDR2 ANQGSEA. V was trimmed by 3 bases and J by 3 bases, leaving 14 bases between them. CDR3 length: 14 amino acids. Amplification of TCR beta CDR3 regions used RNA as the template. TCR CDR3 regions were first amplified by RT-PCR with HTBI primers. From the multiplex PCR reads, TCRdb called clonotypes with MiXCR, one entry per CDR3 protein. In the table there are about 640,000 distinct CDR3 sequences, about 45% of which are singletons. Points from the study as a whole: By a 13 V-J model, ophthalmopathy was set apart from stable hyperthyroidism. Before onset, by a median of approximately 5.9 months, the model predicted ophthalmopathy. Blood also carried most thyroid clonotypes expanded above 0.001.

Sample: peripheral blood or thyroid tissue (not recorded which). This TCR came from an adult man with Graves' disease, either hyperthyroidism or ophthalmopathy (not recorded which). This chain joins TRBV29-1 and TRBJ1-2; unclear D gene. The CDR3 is CSVEPGKIHYGYTF. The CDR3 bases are TGCAGCGTTGAGCCCGGGAAGATACACTATGGCTACACCTTC.